Below are 20 T cell receptor beta chains sequenced from a single sample in a study. TCRdb re-called the RT-PCR reads through MiXCR, storing one row per CDR3 protein. The sample has fewer than 800,000 distinct CDR3 sequences, 14% seen once; the top ten hold roughly 4%. Sequencing was done on a sample of memory CD4+ T cells from blood. Source of these receptors: a female donor in good health, serving as a healthy control.

This clonotype has just a few counts. The rearrangement links TRBV18 to TRBJ2-5, with D unresolved. Germline V gene lookup returns CDR1 KGHSH and CDR2 LQKENI. Between the trimmed V and J ends, which lost 3 bases and 2 bases, there was a span of 10 bases. The CDR3 contains 14 residues. Here the CDR3 DNA reads TGTGCCAGCTCACCGACGGCAGTACAAGAGACCCAGTACTTC. The encoded protein is CASSPTAVQETQYF.

The chain couples TRBV5-8 to TRBJ1-4, with no clear D. The V end was cut by 2 bases, the J end by 5 bases, with 10 bases between. There are 14 residues in the CDR3. Germline CDR1 and CDR2: SGHTS and YDEGEE. The CDR3 DNA reads TGTGCCAGCAGCTTTAGGACGGAGAATGAAAAACTGTTTTTT. This translates into CASSFRTENEKLFF. Using reference TRBV5-8 and TRBJ1-4 for the parts outside the CDR3, the full variable domain is EAGVTQSPTHLIKTRGQQATLRCSPISGHTSVYWYQQALGLGLQFLLWYDEGEERNRGNFPPRFSGRQFPNYSSELNVNALELEDSALYLCASSFRTENEKLFFGSGTQLSVL.

This chain's CDR3 is CASSGTGGETQYF. For the CDR3, the DNA is TGTGCCAGCAGTGGGACAGGTGGAGAGACCCAGTACTTC. The V call is TRBV2, the J call TRBJ2-5, with 7 bases identical to TRBD1. The CDR3 has 13 residues. Germline V gene lookup returns CDR1 SNHLY and CDR2 FYNNEI. Trimming cost V 4 bases and J 4 bases; bases outside gene matches: 3.

This clonotype occurred a few times. V usage is TRBV6-5 and J usage is TRBJ2-2, with 7 bases that match TRBD1. This CDR3 has 15 amino acids. Looked up from germline, CDR1 is MNHEY and CDR2 is SVGAGI. The trim removed 6 bases at V and 1 base at J, leaving 5 bases unmatched. The CDR3 region is CASRNGQVNTGELFF. DNA for the CDR3: TGTGCCAGCAGAAACGGACAGGTGAACACCGGGGAGCTGTTTTTT.

This clonotype was observed at least ten times. The V call is TRBV5-6, the J call TRBJ1-5; D is ambiguous. Germline V gene lookup returns CDR1 SGHDT and CDR2 YYEEEE. V gave up 2 bases and J gave up 3 bases, with 21 bases separating them. The CDR3 has 18 amino acids. CDR3 bases: TGTGCCAGCAGCTTCAGCTCGAGGAGACGGTCAGACAATCAGCCCCAGCATTTT. Translating it yields CASSFSSRRRSDNQPQHF.

This clonotype was counted at least ten times. The gene calls are TRBV6-5 and TRBJ1-2; a weak D match, TRBD1 (5 bases). Trimming took off 7 bases at V and 6 bases at J, with 18 bases between the two ends. Germline loops: CDR1 MNHEY, CDR2 SVGAGI. The CDR3 has 14 residues. In DNA form, the CDR3 reads TGTGCCAGCACCCCAACAAATGGGGGGAATGGCTACACCTTC. It is translated as CASTPTNGGNGYTF.

V usage is TRBV20-1 and J usage is TRBJ1-5; D may be TRBD1 (6 bases). The CDR3 runs 15 residues. Germline CDR1 DFQATT, CDR2 SNEGSKA (reference sequence). Trimming cost V 6 bases and J 1 base, with 16 bases left between them. CDR3 DNA: TGCAGTGCACCCTCCAGGGGATCCAGCAATCAGCCCCAGCATTTT. Protein: CSAPSRGSSNQPQHF.

The chain uses TRBV5-5 and TRBJ1-1; D remains ambiguous. Germline CDR1 SGHKS, CDR2 YYEKEE (reference sequence). The CDR3 is made up of 15 amino acids. The germline V and J ends were trimmed by 1 base and 1 base, with 11 bases remaining between them. This CDR3 reads CASSLMVAGNTEAFF. The CDR3, as DNA: TGTGCCAGCAGCTTGATGGTCGCCGGGAACACTGAAGCTTTCTTT. The full variable domain, in which reference TRBV5-5 and TRBJ1-1 provide the parts outside the CDR3, is DAGVTQSPTHLIKTRGQQVTLRCSPISGHKSVSWYQQVLGQGPQFIFQYYEKEERGRGNFPDRFSARQFPNYSSELNVNALLLGDSALYLCASSLMVAGNTEAFFGQGTRLTVV.

The table lists this clonotype with a few counts. This chain uses TRBV25-1 with TRBJ2-5, with D hard to call. The CDR3 length is 14 residues. Trimming shortened V by 3 bases and J by 1 base, and 9 bases separated the two germline ends. Germline V gene sequence: CDR1 MGHDK, CDR2 SYGVNS. CDR3 in amino acids: CASSDTLVQETQYF. The CDR3 region has the DNA TGTGCCAGCAGTGATACATTAGTCCAAGAGACCCAGTACTTC.

V is TRBV19 and J is TRBJ2-3; tentative D call: TRBD1 (6 bases). Trimming took off 6 bases at V and 5 bases at J, with 15 bases between the two ends. CDR3 size: 14 residues. Germline V gene lookup returns CDR1 LNHDA and CDR2 SQIVND (reference sequence). CDR3 protein: CASRPDRMQDTQYF. For the CDR3, the DNA is TGTGCCAGTAGGCCAGACAGGATGCAAGATACGCAGTATTTT. The variable domain in full, completed from reference TRBV19 and TRBJ2-3, reads DGGITQSPKYLFRKEGQNVTLSCEQNLNHDAMYWYRQDPGQGLRLIYYSQIVNDFQKGDIAEGYSVSREKKESFPLTVTSAQKNPTAFYLCASRPDRMQDTQYFGPGTRLTVL.

V and J are TRBV5-1 and TRBJ2-1; D gene uncertain. Germline V CDR1 and CDR2: SGHRS, YFSETQ. The CDR3 runs 14 residues. V lost 6 bases and J lost 5, with 15 bases in between. CDR3 sequence (DNA): TGCGCCAGCACATCGCGTGGGTACAACAATGAGCAGTTCTTC. Its translation is CASTSRGYNNEQFF. The whole variable domain, remainder taken from reference TRBV5-1 and TRBJ2-1, is KAGVTQTPRYLIKTRGQQVTLSCSPISGHRSVSWYQQTPGQGLQFLFEYFSETQRNKGNFPGRFSGRQFSNSRSEMNVSTLELGDSALYLCASTSRGYNNEQFFGPGTRLTVL.

This clonotype occurred a few times. The rearrangement links TRBV6-1 to TRBJ2-3, with no clear D. The CDR3 totals 13 residues. Germline lookup yields CDR1 MNHNS and CDR2 SASEGT. V lost 2 bases to trimming and J lost 4 bases, with 7 bases between them. CDR3 nucleotide sequence: TGTGCCAGCAGTGAACTCTTAGCAGATACGCAGTATTTT. As protein: CASSELLADTQYF.

This clonotype was observed a handful of times. In DNA form, the CDR3 reads TGCAGTGCTAGAGCCCCCCCCGGCGGGGGGGTGAACACTGAAGCTTTCTTT. Protein: CSARAPPGGGVNTEAFF. V gene TRBV20-1 combines with J gene TRBJ1-1; TRBD1 might be the D (5 bases). Per the germline V gene, CDR1 is DFQATT and CDR2 is SNEGSKA (reference sequence). With 1 base removed from V and 0 bases from J, the gap between germline ends came to 18 bases. The CDR3 has 17 residues.

This clonotype has a handful of counts. The chain is built from TRBV12-3 or TRBV12-4 and TRBJ2-5, with no clear D. The CDR3 loop spans 14 amino acids. Trimming shortened V by 3 bases and J by 1 base, and 9 bases separated the two germline ends. In nucleotides, the CDR3 is TGTGCCAGCAGTTTTCTGGCTCTCCAAGAGACCCAGTACTTC. Translating gives CASSFLALQETQYF.

This clonotype was seen a handful of times. The chain carries TRBV5-1 and TRBJ1-1; D uncertain. There are 13 residues in the CDR3. The V end was cut by 2 bases, the J end by 1 base, with 6 bases between. Per the germline V gene, CDR1 is SGHRS and CDR2 is YFSETQ. The CDR3 DNA follows: TGCGCCAGCAGCTTCGATCCGAACACTGAAGCTTTCTTT. Protein product: CASSFDPNTEAFF.

The table lists this clonotype with a few counts. A read error may produce the germline difference seen at one junction end. V usage is TRBV7-9 and J usage is TRBJ1-5; D ambiguous. The CDR3 extends over 9 amino acids. Per germline, CDR1 SEHNR and CDR2 FQNEAQ (reference sequence). CDR3 protein: CASSKKRDF. The CDR3, as DNA: TGTGCCAGCAGTAAAAAACGGGATTTT.

This clonotype was seen repeatedly, ten times or more. The genes are TRBV6-2 or TRBV6-3 and TRBJ2-2; D call uncertain. The V gene's germline CDR1 is MNHEY and CDR2 SVGEGT. The length of the CDR3 is 15 residues. V lost 6 bases to trimming and J lost 7 bases, with 18 bases between them. The CDR3 DNA follows: TGTGCCAGCAGCGGTCTGCTCGCGAAGATCGGGGAGCTGTTTTTT. Protein sequence: CASSGLLAKIGELFF.

This clonotype was counted many times. The chain couples TRBV27 to TRBJ2-7; D is perhaps TRBD2 (7 bases). Germline CDR1 reads MNHEY; CDR2 reads SMNVEV (reference sequence). CDR3 size: 15 residues. V was pared by 5 bases and J by 5 bases, with 19 bases between. The CDR3 is CASSPQASRGHEQYF. The DNA of the CDR3 is TGTGCCAGCAGTCCACAGGCCTCGCGGGGGCACGAGCAGTACTTC.

V is TRBV5-5 and J is TRBJ2-7, with 9 nucleotides matching TRBD1. Germline-derived CDR1 and CDR2 are SGHKS and YYEKEE (reference sequence). V lost 1 base, J lost 3 bases, and 8 bases stayed unmatched. The CDR3 is made up of 16 amino acids. CDR3 residues: CASSLWYRGRNYEQYF. For the CDR3, the DNA is TGTGCCAGCAGCTTGTGGTACAGGGGGCGCAACTACGAGCAGTACTTC.

In its sample, this clonotype was seen many times. The rearrangement uses TRBV20-1 and TRBJ2-5, with 14 bases aligning to TRBD2. Germline CDR1 reads DFQATT; CDR2 reads SNEGSKA (reference sequence). J gave up 4 bases and V 6 bases, and 4 bases lay outside the gene matches. There are 14 residues in the CDR3. The CDR3 nucleotides read TGCAGTGCCGGACTAGCGGGGGGACGAGAGACCCAGTACTTC. The encoded protein is CSAGLAGGRETQYF.